The clone carrying this T cell receptor (beta chain) was recorded a few times. What it recognizes is unknown. J was trimmed by 6 bases and V by 5 bases; bases with no gene match: 6. This CDR3 is 14 amino acids long. The data belong to a study of T-cell reconstitution after alpha-beta-depleted transplantation in children. Study-wide points: At the one-year point after transplant, T-cell counts and TCRbeta diversity were found to come mostly from T cells that had been newly produced. Diversity of TCRbeta at day 60 was high in some patients, arising from surviving recipient T cells and thymic progenitors.

Unique molecular identifiers were used in preparing the TCRbeta library. MiXCR was run by TCRdb on the PCR reads, yielding one entry per CDR3 protein. Of around 580,000 distinct CDR3 sequences listed, approximately 30% are singletons. V is TRBV12-3 or TRBV12-4 and J is TRBJ2-2, with TRBD2 matching over 7 bases. The clonotype originates from a boy in the first two years of life with Wiskott-Aldrich syndrome, due to receive a stem cell transplant. Sequences were derived from PBMCs, sampled before TCRalphabeta/CD19-depleted stem cell transplant. DNA of the CDR3: TGTGCCAGCAGTCTACTAGCGTTGGCCGGGGAGCTGTTTTTT. Translation gives CASSLLALAGELFF.